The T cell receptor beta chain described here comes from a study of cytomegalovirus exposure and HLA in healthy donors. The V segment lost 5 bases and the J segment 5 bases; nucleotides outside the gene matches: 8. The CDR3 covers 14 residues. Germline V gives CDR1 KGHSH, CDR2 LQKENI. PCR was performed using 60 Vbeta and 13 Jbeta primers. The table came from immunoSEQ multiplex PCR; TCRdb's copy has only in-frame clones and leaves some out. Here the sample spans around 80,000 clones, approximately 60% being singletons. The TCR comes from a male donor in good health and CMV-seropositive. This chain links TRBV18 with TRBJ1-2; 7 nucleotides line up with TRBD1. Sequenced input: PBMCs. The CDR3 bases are TGTGCCAGCTCAGGACCGGGACAGACATATGGCTACACCTTC. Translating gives CASSGPGQTYGYTF.